The 13 T cell receptor beta chains below come from one sample, sequenced in a study of monozygotic twins with inflammatory bowel disease. TCRdb reprocessed the 5' RACE reads, keeping one entry per CDR3 protein, no DNA. The table for this sample gives some 200,000 distinct CDR3 sequences. Sequencing input: blood. The receptors were sampled from a human donor with ulcerative colitis or Crohn's disease, or a healthy co-twin of an affected twin (not recorded which).

V and J are TRBV29-1 and TRBJ2-1. Germline CDR1 SQVTM, CDR2 ANQGSEA. The CDR3 totals 11 residues. Here the CDR3 reads CSVTAYNEQFF.

The genes are TRBV5-1 and TRBJ2-6; TCRdb returns TRBD1, unconfirmable since there is no DNA. The CDR3 has 16 residues. The V gene's germline CDR1 is SGHRS and CDR2 YFSETQ. CDR3 loop: CASSLEGASGANVLTF.

The gene calls are TRBV24-1 and TRBJ2-2; TCRdb's D call, TRBD1, is unchecked because there is no DNA. The V gene's germline CDR1 is KGHDR and CDR2 SFDVKD. The CDR3 contains 14 residues. The CDR3 protein is CATSRGPNTGELFF.

The rearrangement links TRBV7-2 to TRBJ2-3. The CDR3 has 11 residues. Germline lookup yields CDR1 SGHTA and CDR2 FQGNSA. The CDR3 sequence is CASSLISTQYF.

The chain carries TRBV4-2 and TRBJ2-1. The V gene's germline CDR1 is LGHNA and CDR2 YNFKEQ. The CDR3 contains 12 residues. CDR3 region: CASSQQNNEQFF.

This chain links TRBV29-1 with TRBJ2-7; TCRdb selects TRBD2, and the lack of DNA leaves this call unchecked. CDR1 is SQVTM and CDR2 is ANQGSEA in the germline V gene. The CDR3 spans 15 residues. This chain's CDR3 is CSVEDEGGNPYEQYF.

The J gene is TRBJ1-5, the V gene TRBV6-1; TCRdb picks TRBD1, but there is no DNA to check that call. The CDR3 extends over 15 amino acids. Germline loops: CDR1 MNHNS, CDR2 SASEGT. The CDR3 protein is CASSRVRGPYQPQHF.

The chain uses TRBV10-3 and TRBJ2-3; TCRdb's D call, TRBD1, is unchecked because there is no DNA. CDR3 size: 15 residues. CDR1 is ENHRY, CDR2 SYGVKD, per germline. CDR3 amino acids: CAIRAQGARTDTQYF.

The chain couples TRBV5-1 to TRBJ2-5. Germline assignment: CDR1 SGHRS and CDR2 YFSETQ. The CDR3 length is 11 residues. CDR3 sequence: CASRLQETQYF.

The rearrangement joins TRBV7-3 to TRBJ2-3. This CDR3 comprises 14 residues. Germline V gene data show CDR1 as SGHTA and CDR2 as FQGTGA. CDR3 amino acids: CASSLGPATDTQYF. Complete variable domain (other parts from reference TRBV7-3 and TRBJ2-3): GAGVSQTPSNKVTEKGKYVELRCDPISGHTALYWYRQSLGQGPEFLIYFQGTGAADDSGLPNDRFFAVRPEGSVSTLKIQRTERGDSAVYLCASSLGPATDTQYFGPGTRLTVL.

The chain combines TRBV19 with TRBJ2-2; TCRdb's D call of TRBD1 is untestable without DNA. This CDR3 contains 17 residues. From germline, CDR1 is LNHDA and CDR2 SQIVND (reference sequence). CDR3 amino acids: CASSVQRTGMGTGELFF. Combining the CDR3 with reference TRBV19 and TRBJ2-2 gives the whole variable domain DGGITQSPKYLFRKEGQNVTLSCEQNLNHDAMYWYRQDPGQGLRLIYYSQIVNDFQKGDIAEGYSVSREKKESFPLTVTSAQKNPTAFYLCASSVQRTGMGTGELFFGEGSRLTVL.

The chain is built from TRBV7-9 and TRBJ2-5; TCRdb selects TRBD2, and the lack of DNA leaves this call unchecked. Per the germline V gene, CDR1 is SEHNR and CDR2 is FQNEAQ (reference sequence). The CDR3 consists of 15 residues. The CDR3: CASSRTSGNQETQYF. Using reference TRBV7-9 and TRBJ2-5 for the parts outside the CDR3, the full variable domain is DTGVSQNPRHKITKRGQNVTFRCDPISEHNRLYWYRQTLGQGPEFLTYFQNEAQLEKSRLLSDRFSAERPKGSFSTLEIQRTEQGDSAMYLCASSRTSGNQETQYFGPGTRLLVL.

V usage is TRBV20-1 and J usage is TRBJ2-7; there is no DNA to check the TCRdb D call of TRBD1. The germline V gene encodes CDR1 DFQATT and CDR2 SNEGSKA (reference sequence). The CDR3 extends over 13 amino acids. CDR3 residues: CSGRGGQGPEQYF.